Listed here are 18 T cell receptor beta chains from one sample, sequenced in a study of T cells of healthy individuals. TCRdb itself ran the 5' RACE reads through MiXCR, one entry per CDR3 protein. The sample has around 63,000 distinct CDR3 sequences, 16% seen once. The receptors here all came from a human donor in good health.

In this sample, this clonotype turned up a few times. The chain joins TRBV5-4 to TRBJ2-5; the match to TRBD1 covers 11 bases. J was trimmed by 4 bases and V by 3 bases; bases with no gene match: 14. The length of the CDR3 is 18 residues. The germline gives CDR1 SGHNT, CDR2 YYREEE (reference sequence). CDR3 amino acids: CASSYGQGALISRETQYF. Written as DNA, the CDR3 is TGTGCCAGCAGCTACGGACAGGGGGCTTTGATTAGTAGAGAGACCCAGTACTTC.

This clonotype appeared many times. CDR3 residues: CAISNSQQETQYF. In nucleotides, the CDR3 is TGTGCCATCTCGAATAGTCAGCAAGAGACCCAGTACTTC. The chain combines TRBV10-3 with TRBJ2-5; D call uncertain. The CDR3 contains 13 residues. V was shortened by 8 bases and J by 2 bases, with 12 bases between the two germline ends. From germline, CDR1 is ENHRY and CDR2 SYGVKD.

At least ten counts were recorded for this clonotype. One junction end does not reproduce the germline sequence, and a read error may be involved. This chain joins TRBV29-1 and TRBJ2-1, with 12 bases fitting TRBD2. This CDR3 has 11 amino acids. CDR1 and CDR2 from the germline V gene are SQVTM and ANQGSEA. CDR3 DNA sequence: TGCAGCGTTGAAGGACTAGCGGGAGCCCTCTTC. Its protein is CSVEGLAGALF.

The chain has TRBV27 and TRBJ1-6, with D unclear. The ends were cut back, 5 bases at V and 11 bases at J, with 22 bases in the middle. Germline assignment: CDR1 MNHEY and CDR2 SMNVEV (reference sequence). This CDR3 spans 16 amino acids. The CDR3 spells CASSPLDFRQLTPLHF. CDR3 coding DNA: TGTGCCAGCAGTCCCCTGGACTTTCGACAATTGACACCCCTCCACTTT.

The chain employs TRBV10-3 and TRBJ1-1; TRBD1 matches 7 bases. The CDR3 length is 14 residues. CDR1 is ENHRY and CDR2 is SYGVKD in the germline V gene. Unmatched junction bases numbered 5, after V lost 2 bases and J lost 5 bases. The CDR3 region has the DNA TGTGCCATCAGTGAGGACAGGGCCGGTACTGAAGCTTTCTTT. Amino acids: CAISEDRAGTEAFF.

Within the sample, this clonotype is medium-sized. CDR3 loop: CASRQATNEKLFF. The CDR3 DNA reads as TGTGCCAGCAGACAGGCAACTAATGAAAAACTGTTTTTT. V and J are TRBV12-3 or TRBV12-4 and TRBJ1-4; possible D gene TRBD1, 5 bases. The length of the CDR3 is 13 residues. Trimming pared 6 bases from V and 0 bases from J, leaving 5 bases between.

This clonotype showed up many times. The CDR3 DNA sequence: TGCAGCGTCCGACCGCATTCCGGGAATGAGCAGTTCTTC. Translating gives CSVRPHSGNEQFF. The chain employs TRBV29-1 and TRBJ2-1; D remains unclear. The V end was cut by 6 bases, the J end by 7 bases, with 16 bases between. This CDR3 has 13 amino acids. Germline V lookup: CDR1 SQVTM, CDR2 ANQGSEA.

The rearrangement links TRBV3-2 to TRBJ1-5; no check of the table's D call, TRBD1, against the DNA was made. TRBV3-2 is a pseudogene. This CDR3 has 16 residues. CDR3 coding DNA: TGTGCCAGCAGCCAAGATCTAGGGGGCGGCAATCAGCCCCAGCATTTT. Its translation is CASSQDLGGGNQPQHF.

This clonotype was seen more than once but under ten times. The chain is built from TRBV27 and TRBJ2-1; 12 bases agree with TRBD2. Germline trimming cut 5 bases from V and 7 bases from J; bases unmatched to any gene: 12. The CDR3 extends over 17 amino acids. Germline-derived CDR1 and CDR2 are MNHEY and SMNVEV (reference sequence). Written as DNA, the CDR3 is TGTGCCAGCAGTCACCGACCGACTAGCGGGAGAGATAATGAGCAGTTCTTC. The encoded protein is CASSHRPTSGRDNEQFF.

This clonotype was counted ten times or more. The chain is built from TRBV20-1 and TRBJ2-5; 11 positions agree with TRBD2. CDR3 size: 14 residues. Unmatched junction bases numbered 10, after V lost 6 bases and J lost 7 bases. Per the germline V gene, CDR1 is DFQATT and CDR2 is SNEGSKA (reference sequence). CDR3 protein: CSAMTSGERATQYF. CDR3 nucleotide sequence: TGCAGTGCAATGACTAGCGGGGAGCGCGCGACCCAGTACTTC.

The V gene is TRBV29-1, the J gene TRBJ1-5; D gene uncertain. CDR1 is SQVTM and CDR2 is ANQGSEA in the germline V gene. CDR3 size: 13 residues. V was shortened by 6 bases and J by 6 bases, with 15 bases between the two germline ends. The DNA for the CDR3 is TGCAGCGTCGCCGGATCCCCGAGTCAGCCCCAGCATTTT. It translates to CSVAGSPSQPQHF. The full variable domain, completed using reference TRBV29-1 and TRBJ1-5, is SAVISQKPSRDICQRGTSLTIQCQVDSQVTMMFWYRQQPGQSLTLIATANQGSEATYESGFVIDKFPISRPNLTFSTLTVSNMSPEDSSIYLCSVAGSPSQPQHFGDGTRLSIL.

This clonotype was observed a few times. The rearrangement uses TRBV4-1 and TRBJ2-7; D is ambiguous. The CDR3 consists of 16 residues. V was trimmed by 0 bases and J by 2 bases, leaving 14 bases between them. CDR1 MGHRA and CDR2 YSYEKL come from the germline V gene. DNA of the CDR3: TGCGCCAGCAGCCAAGATTCCGAGATACCTGCCTACGAGCAGTACTTC. Its protein is CASSQDSEIPAYEQYF.

This clonotype came up a few times. The J gene is TRBJ2-3, the V gene TRBV20-1; D might be TRBD2 (5 bases). The CDR3 runs 13 residues. The germline gives CDR1 DFQATT, CDR2 SNEGSKA (reference sequence). V was trimmed by 6 bases and J by 1 base, leaving 11 bases between them. The CDR3 DNA follows: TGCAGTGCCCTGAAAGCGGGCACAGATACGCAGTATTTT. This gives the protein CSALKAGTDTQYF.

The rearrangement joins TRBV5-1 to TRBJ1-1; 12 nucleotides align to TRBD1. V was pared by 4 bases and J by 5 bases, with 12 bases of the junction left unmatched. The CDR3 extends over 17 amino acids. The V gene's germline CDR1 is SGHRS and CDR2 YFSETQ. In DNA, the CDR3 is TGCGCCAGCAGCCTCCGGGGACAGGGGGCGTTGGGAACTGAAGCTTTCTTT. Translation gives CASSLRGQGALGTEAFF.

This clonotype showed up just a few times. The chain employs TRBV27 and TRBJ1-3, with D perhaps TRBD1 (5 bases). Germline V gene data show CDR1 as MNHEY and CDR2 as SMNVEV (reference sequence). The CDR3 covers 14 residues. Trimming removed 8 bases at V and 2 bases at J, with 13 bases between. The CDR3 loop is CASRTQGTGNTIYF. In DNA form, the CDR3 reads TGTGCCAGCCGGACTCAGGGAACTGGAAACACCATATATTTT.

This clonotype was detected a few times. The V and J genes are TRBV5-1 and TRBJ2-7, with D tentatively TRBD2 (5 bases). Between the trimmed V and J ends, which lost 6 bases and 4 bases, there was a span of 8 bases. This CDR3 has 11 residues. Germline loops: CDR1 SGHRS, CDR2 YFSETQ. CDR3 sequence reads: CASKRGYEQYF. The CDR3 DNA follows: TGCGCCAGCAAGCGAGGGTACGAGCAGTACTTC. Filled out from reference TRBV5-1 and TRBJ2-7, the complete variable domain reads KAGVTQTPRYLIKTRGQQVTLSCSPISGHRSVSWYQQTPGQGLQFLFEYFSETQRNKGNFPGRFSGRQFSNSRSEMNVSTLELGDSALYLCASKRGYEQYFGPGTRLTVT.

This clonotype has ten or more counts. The gene calls are TRBV7-9 and TRBJ2-1; the D gene is possibly TRBD1 (6 bases). In germline, CDR1 is SEHNR, CDR2 FQNEAQ (reference sequence). The CDR3 has 16 amino acids. V was clipped by 0 bases and J by 3 bases, with 12 bases between them. CDR3 sequence: CASSLAATGRYNEQFF. CDR3 DNA: TGTGCCAGCAGCTTAGCCGCGACAGGACGCTACAATGAGCAGTTCTTC. Full variable domain (remainder filled in from reference TRBV7-9 and TRBJ2-1): DTGVSQNPRHKITKRGQNVTFRCDPISEHNRLYWYRQTLGQGPEFLTYFQNEAQLEKSRLLSDRFSAERPKGSFSTLEIQRTEQGDSAMYLCASSLAATGRYNEQFFGPGTRLTVL.

This clonotype has a count of ten or more. The CDR3 DNA follows: TGTGCCAGCATTCAGCTGGGCACTGAAGCTTTCTTT. This codes for CASIQLGTEAFF. V gene TRBV2 combines with J gene TRBJ1-1, with D uncertain. The germline CDR1 and CDR2 sequences are SNHLY and FYNNEI. The CDR3 sequence is 12 residues long. V dropped 7 bases and J dropped 4 bases, with 10 bases sitting between them.